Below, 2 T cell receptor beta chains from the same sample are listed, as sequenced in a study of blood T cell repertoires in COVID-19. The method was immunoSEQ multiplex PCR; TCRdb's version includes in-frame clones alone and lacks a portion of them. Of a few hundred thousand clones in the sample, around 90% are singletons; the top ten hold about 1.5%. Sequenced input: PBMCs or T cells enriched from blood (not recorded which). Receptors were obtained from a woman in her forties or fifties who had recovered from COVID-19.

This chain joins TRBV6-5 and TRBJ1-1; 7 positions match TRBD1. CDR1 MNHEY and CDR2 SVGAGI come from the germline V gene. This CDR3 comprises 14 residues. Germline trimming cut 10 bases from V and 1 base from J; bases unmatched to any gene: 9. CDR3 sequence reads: CATRMGQTNTEAFF. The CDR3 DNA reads TGTGCCACCAGAATGGGACAGACGAACACTGAAGCTTTCTTT.

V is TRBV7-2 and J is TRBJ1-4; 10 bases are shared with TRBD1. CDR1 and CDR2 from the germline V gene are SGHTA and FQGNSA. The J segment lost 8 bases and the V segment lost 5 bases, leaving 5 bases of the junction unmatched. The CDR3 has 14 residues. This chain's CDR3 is CASSPDRGQEKLFF. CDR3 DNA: TGTGCCAGCAGCCCAGACAGGGGGCAAGAAAAACTGTTTTTT. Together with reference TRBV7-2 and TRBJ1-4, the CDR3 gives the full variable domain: GAGVSQSPSNKVTEKGKDVELRCDPISGHTALYWYRQSLGQGLEFLIYFQGNSAPDKSGLPSDRFSAERTGGSVSTLTIQRTQQEDSAVYLCASSPDRGQEKLFFGSGTQLSVL.